This T cell receptor beta chain was obtained from a study of T cells in Graves' hyperthyroidism and ophthalmopathy. Study overall: Peripheral blood was obtained at initial diagnosis, preceding any treatment. Study-wide points: Researchers found most expanded thyroid clonotypes above 0.001 in blood as well.

Germline V lookup: CDR1 SGHVS, CDR2 FQNEAQ. This CDR3 comprises 15 residues. J lost 5 bases, V lost 5 bases, and 7 bases had no gene match. Researchers took RNA transcripts and amplified the TCR beta CDR3 regions from them. The HTBI primer set was used in a first-round RT-PCR of the TCR CDR3. One entry per CDR3 protein results from TCRdb running MiXCR on the multiplex PCR reads. The profile shows about 520,000 distinct CDR3 sequences, less than 25% of them singletons. Researchers barred patients who had uncontrolled infection, other autoimmune disease, pregnancy or lactation. This clonotype was detected only once. Its target is not known.

This receptor was obtained from a woman in her 30s with Graves' ophthalmopathy. This chain uses TRBV7-8 with TRBJ2-5, with 11 bases lining up with TRBD2. Input material: blood. The CDR3 here is CASSMTSGVRETQYF. The CDR3 bases are TGTGCCAGCAGCATGACTAGCGGGGTCCGGGAGACCCAGTACTTC.